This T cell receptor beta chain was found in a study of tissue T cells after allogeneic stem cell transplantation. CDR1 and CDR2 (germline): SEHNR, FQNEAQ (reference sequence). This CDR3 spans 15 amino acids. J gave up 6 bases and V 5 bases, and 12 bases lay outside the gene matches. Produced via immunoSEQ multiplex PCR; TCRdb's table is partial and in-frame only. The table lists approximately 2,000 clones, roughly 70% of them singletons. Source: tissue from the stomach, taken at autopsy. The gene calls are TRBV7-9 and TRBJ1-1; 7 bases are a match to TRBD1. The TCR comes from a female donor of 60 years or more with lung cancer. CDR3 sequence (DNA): TGTGCCAGCAGCCCGAGACAGGGAACTGTGGCTGAAGCTTTCTTT. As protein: CASSPRQGTVAEAFF.